The 12 T cell receptor beta chains given below trace back to one sample, sequenced in a study of fetal regulatory T cell absence and autoimmunity. Clones were read by immunoSEQ multiplex PCR, and TCRdb kept only the in-frame ones, dropping some. The sample includes about 95,000 clones, 72% of them seen just once. Input material: pancreas tissue. Receptor source: a male donor with IPEX syndrome.

The chain combines TRBV6-1 with TRBJ2-1, with a tentative D call TRBD2 (6 bases). Between the trimmed V and J ends, which lost 2 bases and 2 bases, there was a span of 16 bases. The CDR3 runs to 17 residues. The germline V gene has CDR1 MNHNS and CDR2 SASEGT. This CDR3 is CASSEQEGTATYNEQFF. The DNA for the CDR3 is TGTGCCAGCAGTGAACAAGAGGGGACTGCTACCTACAATGAGCAGTTCTTC.

V usage is TRBV5-1 and J usage is TRBJ2-2, with 9 bases matching TRBD2. This CDR3 region has 16 residues. The V segment lost 2 bases and the J segment 0 bases; nucleotides outside the gene matches: 2. Germline CDR1 and CDR2: SGHRS and YFSETQ. CDR3 nucleotide sequence: TGCGCCAGCAGCTTTACTAGCGGGTCGAACACCGGGGAGCTGTTTTTT. Translating it yields CASSFTSGSNTGELFF. Filled out from reference TRBV5-1 and TRBJ2-2, the complete variable domain reads KAGVTQTPRYLIKTRGQQVTLSCSPISGHRSVSWYQQTPGQGLQFLFEYFSETQRNKGNFPGRFSGRQFSNSRSEMNVSTLELGDSALYLCASSFTSGSNTGELFFGEGSRLTVL.

This clone was recorded a few times. This chain joins TRBV23-1 and TRBJ2-1; D unclear. TRBV23-1 falls under the ORF class, with uncertain function. The V gene lost 2 bases and the J gene lost 0 bases, with 8 bases spanning the gap. This CDR3 is built from 15 residues. The CDR3 sequence is CASSQHPNSYNEQFF. The CDR3 DNA sequence: TGCGCCAGCAGTCAACATCCTAACTCCTACAATGAGCAGTTCTTC.

A few counts support this clone. The J gene is TRBJ2-7, the V gene TRBV21-1; TRBD1 is the table's D call and was not checked against the DNA. TRBV21-1 is a pseudogene. The CDR3 spans 14 residues. CDR3 DNA sequence: TGTGCCAGCAGCAAAGAACGCAGATCTTACGAGCAGTACTTC. Protein sequence: CASSKERRSYEQYF.

The CDR3 DNA reads as TGTGCCACCACGCCGGACAGGGAGGCGACTAACTATGGCTACACCTTC. This gives the protein CATTPDREATNYGYTF. This chain joins TRBV7-9 and TRBJ1-2; 8 bases fit TRBD1. The germline gives CDR1 SEHNR, CDR2 FQNEAQ (reference sequence). J was trimmed by 0 bases and V by 10 bases; bases with no gene match: 13. There are 16 residues in the CDR3.

This rearrangement joins TRBV30 to TRBJ2-7; perhaps TRBD1 as D (5 bases). Germline CDR1 GTSNPN, CDR2 SVGIG (reference sequence). This CDR3 has 12 residues. V lost 3 bases and J lost 2, with 8 bases in between. In nucleotides, the CDR3 is TGTGCCTGGAGCGCGGACACCTACGAGCAGTACTTC. Translation: CAWSADTYEQYF.

This clone was observed a few times. The chain employs TRBV19 and TRBJ1-5, with D unclear. CDR1 is LNHDA, CDR2 SQIVND, per germline (reference sequence). V was shortened by 3 bases and J by 0 bases, with 3 bases between the two germline ends. This CDR3 is built from 13 residues. CDR3 sequence: CASSMGSNQPQHF. CDR3 coding DNA: TGTGCCAGTAGTATGGGTAGCAATCAGCCCCAGCATTTT.

The chain combines TRBV11-2 with TRBJ2-7; 10 positions agree with TRBD2. The V gene's germline CDR1 is SGHAT and CDR2 FQNNGV. V lost 0 bases to trimming and J lost 7 bases; unmatched junction nucleotides: 9. The CDR3 totals 16 residues. CDR3 in amino acids: CASSLDQAGGPEEQYF. CDR3 DNA sequence: TGTGCCAGCAGCTTAGATCAAGCGGGGGGGCCGGAAGAGCAGTACTTC.

This clone was observed a handful of times. The chain recombines TRBV2 with TRBJ1-2, with 8 positions matching TRBD1. Germline assignment: CDR1 SNHLY and CDR2 FYNNEI. Trimming cost V 2 bases and J 7 bases; bases outside gene matches: 9. This CDR3 is built from 15 residues. The CDR3 DNA reads as TGTGCCAGCAGTGAAAGGGAACAGGGGGTTAGTGGCTACACCTTC. Its translation: CASSEREQGVSGYTF.

This clone showed up many times. The CDR3 DNA sequence: TGCAGTGCTGCTAGTAGGGCCCAGTACTTC. Encoded protein: CSAASRAQYF. The V call is TRBV20-1, the J call TRBJ2-5; no reliable D call. V was clipped by 5 bases and J by 9 bases, with 10 bases between them. CDR3 length: 10 amino acids. Per germline, CDR1 DFQATT and CDR2 SNEGSKA (reference sequence).

The chain carries TRBV5-1 and TRBJ2-1, with 12 bases that match TRBD2. Per the germline V gene, CDR1 is SGHRS and CDR2 is YFSETQ. CDR3 length: 15 residues. Trimming at V came to 0 bases and at J to 6 bases, leaving 1 base not matched to a gene. CDR3 DNA sequence: TGCGCCAGCAGCTTGGCTAGCGGGGGGGCCAATGAGCAGTTCTTC. Its protein product is CASSLASGGANEQFF.

The chain recombines TRBV5-1 with TRBJ2-1, with 13 bases matching TRBD2. Germline trimming cut 7 bases from V and 8 bases from J; bases unmatched to any gene: 3. CDR3 length: 13 amino acids. Germline V gene data show CDR1 as SGHRS and CDR2 as YFSETQ. In nucleotides, the CDR3 is TGCGCCAGCGGACTAGCGGGAGTGTATGAGCAGTTCTTC. Protein sequence: CASGLAGVYEQFF.